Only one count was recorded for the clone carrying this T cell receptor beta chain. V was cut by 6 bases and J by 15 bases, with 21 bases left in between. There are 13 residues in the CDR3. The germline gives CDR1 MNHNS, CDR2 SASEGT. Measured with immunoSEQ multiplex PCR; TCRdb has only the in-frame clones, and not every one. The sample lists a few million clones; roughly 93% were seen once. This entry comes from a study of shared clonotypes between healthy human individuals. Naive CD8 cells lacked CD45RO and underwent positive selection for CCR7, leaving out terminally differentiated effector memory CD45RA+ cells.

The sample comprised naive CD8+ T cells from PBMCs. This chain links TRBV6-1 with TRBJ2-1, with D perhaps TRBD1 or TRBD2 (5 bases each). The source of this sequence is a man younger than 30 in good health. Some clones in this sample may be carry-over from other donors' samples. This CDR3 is CASRPPGTPFAFF. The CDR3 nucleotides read TGTGCCAGCAGGCCCCCCGGGACCCCGTTTGCGTTCTTC.